This record concerns one T cell receptor beta chain sequence. What it binds is not known. This CDR3 has 14 residues. Trimming stripped 8 bases from V and 4 bases from J, with 17 bases between. Germline V gene data show CDR1 as SGHTA and CDR2 as FQGNSA. The PCR used 60 V beta and 13 J beta primers. The data were produced by immunoSEQ multiplex PCR, yet TCRdb's version contains in-frame clones alone and is incomplete. The data contain 80,000 to 100,000 clones, approximately 81% of them singletons. These data originate in a study of glioma-infiltrating T cells after dendritic cell vaccination. Study-level background: Glioblastoma patients came from Phase I and II dendritic cell vaccination trials. Monocyte-derived dendritic cells, cultured about 7 days with IL-4 and GM-CSF, were pulsed with autologous tumor lysate. Findings of the study overall: The cohort had few patients with full blood and tumor sets.

The chain is built from TRBV7-2 and TRBJ1-1, with a tentative D call TRBD1 (5 bases). The origin of this receptor is a human donor with glioblastoma. Material: blood, obtained before dendritic cell vaccination. CDR3 amino acids: CASGQSRATTEAFF. The CDR3 nucleotides read TGTGCCAGCGGGCAGAGCAGGGCCACCACTGAAGCTTTCTTT.